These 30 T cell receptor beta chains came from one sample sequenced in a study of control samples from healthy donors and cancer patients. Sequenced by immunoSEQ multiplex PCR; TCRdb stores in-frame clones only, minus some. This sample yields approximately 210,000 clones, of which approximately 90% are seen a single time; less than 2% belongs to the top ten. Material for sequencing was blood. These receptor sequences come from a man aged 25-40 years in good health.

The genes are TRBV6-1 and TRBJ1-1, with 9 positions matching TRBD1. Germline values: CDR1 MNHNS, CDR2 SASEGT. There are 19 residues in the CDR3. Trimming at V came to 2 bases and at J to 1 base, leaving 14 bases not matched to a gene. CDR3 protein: CASSEWGIGGTGRNTEAFF. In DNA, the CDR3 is TGTGCCAGCAGTGAATGGGGGATCGGCGGGACAGGGCGGAACACTGAAGCTTTCTTT.

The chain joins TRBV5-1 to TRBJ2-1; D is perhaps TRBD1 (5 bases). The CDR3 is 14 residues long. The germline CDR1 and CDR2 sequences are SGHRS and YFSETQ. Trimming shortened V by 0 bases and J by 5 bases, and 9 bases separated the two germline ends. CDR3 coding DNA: TGCGCCAGCAGCTTGGATTCAGGGCACAATGAGCAGTTCTTC. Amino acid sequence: CASSLDSGHNEQFF.

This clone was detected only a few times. The CDR3 protein is CASNGLAGGEDTQYF. The CDR3 region has the DNA TGTGCCAGCAATGGGCTAGCGGGGGGAGAAGATACGCAGTATTTT. V gene TRBV6-5 combines with J gene TRBJ2-3; TRBD2 aligns across 11 bases. Germline V gene sequence: CDR1 MNHEY, CDR2 SVGAGI. CDR3 length equals 15 residues. Trimming at V came to 7 bases and at J to 5 bases, leaving 8 bases not matched to a gene.

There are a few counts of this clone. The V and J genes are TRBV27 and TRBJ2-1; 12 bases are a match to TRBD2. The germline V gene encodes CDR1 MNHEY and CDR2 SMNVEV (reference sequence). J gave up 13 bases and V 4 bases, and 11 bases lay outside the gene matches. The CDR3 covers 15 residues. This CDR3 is CASSSLAGGTSKQFF. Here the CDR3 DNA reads TGTGCCAGCAGTTCGCTAGCGGGGGGGACATCTAAACAGTTCTTC.

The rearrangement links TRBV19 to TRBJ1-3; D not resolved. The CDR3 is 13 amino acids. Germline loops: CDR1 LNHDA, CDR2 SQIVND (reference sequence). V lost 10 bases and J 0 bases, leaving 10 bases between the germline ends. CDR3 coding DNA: TGTGCCACCGCTCCCGACTCTGGAAACACCATATATTTT. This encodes CATAPDSGNTIYF.

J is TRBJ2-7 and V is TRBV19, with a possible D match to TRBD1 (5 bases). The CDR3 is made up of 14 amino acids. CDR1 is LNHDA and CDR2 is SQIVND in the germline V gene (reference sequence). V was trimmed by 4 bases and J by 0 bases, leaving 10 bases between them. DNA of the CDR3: TGTGCCAGTAGTACCTTTGACAGCTCCTACGAGCAGTACTTC. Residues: CASSTFDSSYEQYF.

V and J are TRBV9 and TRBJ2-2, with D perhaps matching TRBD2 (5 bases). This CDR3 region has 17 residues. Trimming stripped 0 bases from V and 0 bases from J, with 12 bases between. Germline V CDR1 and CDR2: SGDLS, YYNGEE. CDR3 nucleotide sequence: TGTGCCAGCAGCGTAGCAGGAGGCAGCGCGAACACCGGGGAGCTGTTTTTT. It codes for CASSVAGGSANTGELFF.

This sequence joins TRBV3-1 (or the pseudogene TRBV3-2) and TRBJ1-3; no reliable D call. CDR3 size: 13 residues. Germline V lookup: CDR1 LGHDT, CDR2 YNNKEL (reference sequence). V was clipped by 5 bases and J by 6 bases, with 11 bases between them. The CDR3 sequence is CASSVKGVNTIYF. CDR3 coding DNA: TGTGCCAGCAGCGTTAAGGGAGTAAACACCATATATTTT.

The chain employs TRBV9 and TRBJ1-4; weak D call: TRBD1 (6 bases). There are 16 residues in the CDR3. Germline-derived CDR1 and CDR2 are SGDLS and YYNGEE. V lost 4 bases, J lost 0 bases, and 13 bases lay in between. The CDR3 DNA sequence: TGTGCCAGCAGCTTAGCGACAGGTGCAACTAATGAAAAACTGTTTTTT. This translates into CASSLATGATNEKLFF. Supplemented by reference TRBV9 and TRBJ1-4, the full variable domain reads DSGVTQTPKHLITATGQRVTLRCSPRSGDLSVYWYQQSLDQGLQFLIQYYNGEERAKGNILERFSAQQFPDLHSELNLSSLELGDSALYFCASSLATGATNEKLFFGSGTQLSVL.

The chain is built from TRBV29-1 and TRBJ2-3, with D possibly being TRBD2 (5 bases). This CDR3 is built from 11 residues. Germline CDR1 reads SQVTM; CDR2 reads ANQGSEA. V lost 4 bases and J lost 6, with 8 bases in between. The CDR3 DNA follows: TGCAGCGTTGTCACTAGGGATACGCAGTATTTT. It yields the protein CSVVTRDTQYF.

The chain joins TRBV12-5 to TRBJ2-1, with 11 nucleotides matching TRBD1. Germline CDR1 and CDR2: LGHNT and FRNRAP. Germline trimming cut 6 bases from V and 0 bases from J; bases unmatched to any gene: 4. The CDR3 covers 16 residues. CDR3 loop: CASGPGTGGSYNEQFF. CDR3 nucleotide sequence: TGTGCTAGTGGCCCCGGGACAGGGGGCTCCTACAATGAGCAGTTCTTC.

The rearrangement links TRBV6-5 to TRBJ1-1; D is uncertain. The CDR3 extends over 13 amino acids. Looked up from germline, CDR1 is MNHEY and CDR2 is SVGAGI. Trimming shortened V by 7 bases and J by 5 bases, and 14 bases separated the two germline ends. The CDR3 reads CASNRTPGTEAFF. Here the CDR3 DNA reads TGTGCCAGCAACCGGACCCCTGGGACTGAAGCTTTCTTT.

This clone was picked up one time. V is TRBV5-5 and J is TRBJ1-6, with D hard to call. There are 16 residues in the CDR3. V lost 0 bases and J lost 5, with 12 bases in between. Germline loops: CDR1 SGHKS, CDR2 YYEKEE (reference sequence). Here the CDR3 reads CASSLDSQLNNSPLHF. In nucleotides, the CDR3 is TGTGCCAGCAGCTTGGACAGTCAGTTAAATAATTCACCCCTCCACTTT.

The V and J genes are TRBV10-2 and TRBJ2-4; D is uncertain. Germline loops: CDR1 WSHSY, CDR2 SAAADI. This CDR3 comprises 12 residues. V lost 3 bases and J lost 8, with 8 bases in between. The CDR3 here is CASSEFYDIQYF. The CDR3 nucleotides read TGCGCCAGCAGTGAATTTTACGACATTCAGTACTTC.

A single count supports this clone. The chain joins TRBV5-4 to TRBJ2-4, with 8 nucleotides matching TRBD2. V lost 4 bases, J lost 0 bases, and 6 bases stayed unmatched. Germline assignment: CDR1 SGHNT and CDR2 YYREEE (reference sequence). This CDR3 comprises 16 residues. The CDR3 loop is CASSPGGELAKNIQYF. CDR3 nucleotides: TGTGCCAGCAGCCCCGGGGGGGAACTAGCCAAAAACATTCAGTACTTC.

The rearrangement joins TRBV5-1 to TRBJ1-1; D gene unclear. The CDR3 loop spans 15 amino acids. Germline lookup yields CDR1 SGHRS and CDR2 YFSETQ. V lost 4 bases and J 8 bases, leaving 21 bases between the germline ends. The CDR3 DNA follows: TGCGCCAGCAGCCCTGGCATAGGTGGAGTGGTAGAAGCTTTCTTT. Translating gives CASSPGIGGVVEAFF.

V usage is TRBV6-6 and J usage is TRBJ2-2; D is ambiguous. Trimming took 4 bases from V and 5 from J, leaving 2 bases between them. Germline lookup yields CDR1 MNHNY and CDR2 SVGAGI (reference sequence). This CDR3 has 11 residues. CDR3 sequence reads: CASSWTGELFF. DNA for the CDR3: TGTGCCAGCAGTTGGACCGGGGAGCTGTTTTTT.

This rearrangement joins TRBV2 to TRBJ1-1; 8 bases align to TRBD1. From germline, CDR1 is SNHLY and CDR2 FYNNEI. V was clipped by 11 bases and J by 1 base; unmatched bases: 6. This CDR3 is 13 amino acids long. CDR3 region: CAGQGQKNTEAFF. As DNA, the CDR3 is TGTGCCGGACAGGGACAAAAGAACACTGAAGCTTTCTTT.

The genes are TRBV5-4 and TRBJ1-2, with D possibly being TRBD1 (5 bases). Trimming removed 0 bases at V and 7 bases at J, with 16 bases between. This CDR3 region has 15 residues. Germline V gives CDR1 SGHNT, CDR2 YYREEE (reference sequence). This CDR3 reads CASSLAGTYQGGYTF. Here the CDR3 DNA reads TGTGCCAGCAGCTTGGCGGGAACCTACCAGGGTGGCTACACCTTC.

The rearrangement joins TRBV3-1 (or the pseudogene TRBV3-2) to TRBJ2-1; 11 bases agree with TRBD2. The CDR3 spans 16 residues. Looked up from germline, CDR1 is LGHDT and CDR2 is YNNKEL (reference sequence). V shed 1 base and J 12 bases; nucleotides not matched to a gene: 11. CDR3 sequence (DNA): TGTGCCAGCAGCCAAGGTGAGACTAGCGGGGCTGTAGGGCAGTTCTTC. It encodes CASSQGETSGAVGQFF.

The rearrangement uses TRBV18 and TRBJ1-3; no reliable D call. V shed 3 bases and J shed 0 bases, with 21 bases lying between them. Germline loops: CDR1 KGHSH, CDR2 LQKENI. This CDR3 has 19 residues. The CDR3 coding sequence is TGTGCCAGCTCACCTATCCCGGGAACCCCACTAAACTCTGGAAACACCATATATTTT. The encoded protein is CASSPIPGTPLNSGNTIYF.

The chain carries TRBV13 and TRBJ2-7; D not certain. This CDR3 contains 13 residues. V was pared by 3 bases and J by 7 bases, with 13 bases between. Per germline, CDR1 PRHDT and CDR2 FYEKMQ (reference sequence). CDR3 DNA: TGTGCCAGCAGCTTTTTACTGGAACGTGAGCAGTACTTC. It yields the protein CASSFLLEREQYF.

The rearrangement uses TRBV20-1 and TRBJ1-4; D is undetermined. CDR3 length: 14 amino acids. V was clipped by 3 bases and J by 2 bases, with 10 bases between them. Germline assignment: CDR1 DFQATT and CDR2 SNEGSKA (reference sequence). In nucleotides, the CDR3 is TGCAGTGCTAGTCTTGGGTTTACTAATGAAAAACTGTTTTTT. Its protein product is CSASLGFTNEKLFF.

The chain's CDR3 is CASSYAGTGRNSPLHF. CDR3 sequence (DNA): TGTGCCAGCAGTTACGCCGGGACAGGGCGCAATTCACCCCTCCACTTT. The chain uses TRBV6-5 and TRBJ1-6, with 9 bases aligning to TRBD1. Germline V gives CDR1 MNHEY, CDR2 SVGAGI. V shed 2 bases and J 7 bases; nucleotides not matched to a gene: 6. This CDR3 spans 16 amino acids.

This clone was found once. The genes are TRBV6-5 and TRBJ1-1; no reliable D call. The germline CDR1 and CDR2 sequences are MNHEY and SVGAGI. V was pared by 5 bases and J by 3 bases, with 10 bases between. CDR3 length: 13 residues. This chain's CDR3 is CASSRRGDTEAFF. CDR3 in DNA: TGTGCCAGCAGTCGACGGGGTGACACTGAAGCTTTCTTT.

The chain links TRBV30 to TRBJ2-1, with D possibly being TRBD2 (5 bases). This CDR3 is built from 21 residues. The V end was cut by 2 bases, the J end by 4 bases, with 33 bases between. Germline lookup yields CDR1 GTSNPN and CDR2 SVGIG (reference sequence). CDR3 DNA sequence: TGTGCCTGGAGTCCTCGAGGGATCCCCCTCTCACGGCCAAGTCGTTACAATGAGCAGTTCTTC. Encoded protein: CAWSPRGIPLSRPSRYNEQFF. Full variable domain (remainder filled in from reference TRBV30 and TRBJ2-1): SQTIHQWPATLVQPVGSPLSLECTVEGTSNPNLYWYRQAAGRGLQLLFYSVGIGQISSEVPQNLSASRPQDRQFILSSKKLLLSDSGFYLCAWSPRGIPLSRPSRYNEQFFGPGTRLTVL.

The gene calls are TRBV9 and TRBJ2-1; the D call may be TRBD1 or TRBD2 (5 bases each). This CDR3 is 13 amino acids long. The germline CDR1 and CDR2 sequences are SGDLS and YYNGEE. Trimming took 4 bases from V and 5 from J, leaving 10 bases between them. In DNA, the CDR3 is TGTGCCAGCAGCCCTCTGGGGGACAATGAGCAGTTCTTC. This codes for CASSPLGDNEQFF.

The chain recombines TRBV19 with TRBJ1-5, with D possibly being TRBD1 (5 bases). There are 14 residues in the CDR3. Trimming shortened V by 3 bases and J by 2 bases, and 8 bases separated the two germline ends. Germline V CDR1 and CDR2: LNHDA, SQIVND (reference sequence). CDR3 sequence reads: CASSMGPGNQPQHF. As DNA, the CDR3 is TGTGCCAGTAGTATGGGACCGGGCAATCAGCCCCAGCATTTT.

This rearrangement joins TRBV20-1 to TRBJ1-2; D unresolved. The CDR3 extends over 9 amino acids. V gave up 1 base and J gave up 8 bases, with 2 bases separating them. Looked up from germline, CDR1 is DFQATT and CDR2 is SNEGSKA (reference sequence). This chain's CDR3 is CSARVGYTF. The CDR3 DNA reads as TGCAGTGCTAGAGTCGGCTACACCTTC.

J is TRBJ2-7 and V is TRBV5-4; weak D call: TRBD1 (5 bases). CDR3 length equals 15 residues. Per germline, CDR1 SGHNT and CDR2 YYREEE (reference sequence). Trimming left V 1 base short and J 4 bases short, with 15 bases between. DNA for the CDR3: TGTGCCAGCAGCTTGCAGCAGGGCGTCTTATACGAGCAGTACTTC. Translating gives CASSLQQGVLYEQYF.